This T cell receptor (beta chain) was recorded in a study of cytotoxic CD8 clonotypes in ibrutinib-treated CLL. Turning to the study itself: Sample averages reached 255,043 productive templates and 85,000 to 100,000 productive rearrangements. General study findings and limits: Measured clonality at baseline was greater than in age-matched healthy donors and tracked with circulating CD8+ T-cell counts.

Points on this clone: Its cognate antigen is unknown.

The data were produced by immunoSEQ multiplex PCR, yet TCRdb's version contains in-frame clones alone and is incomplete. The repertoire consists of just over 200,000 clones, with 79% occurring once and the leading ten covering roughly 10%. Source: PBMCs, taken after 12 months of ibrutinib treatment. The TCR was taken from a human donor with chronic lymphocytic leukemia.

DNA for the CDR3: TGTGCCAGCAGCCGAGACTATTCCGGGGAGCTGTTTTTT. It is translated as CASSRDYSGELFF. The chain has TRBV11-1 and TRBJ2-2; maybe TRBD2 (5 bases). The CDR3 is 13 amino acids. The germline V gene has CDR1 SGHAT and CDR2 FQDESV (reference sequence). The V end was cut by 5 bases, the J end by 6 bases, with 10 bases between.